This entry features one TCR beta chain sequence. A read error may produce the germline difference seen at one junction end. This specimen belongs to a study of blood T cells in healthy people across ages. For the second PCR, which ran for about 7 to 11 cycles, a sample-barcoded 5' primer and a J-beta primer mix were used. TCRdb reprocessed the 5' RACE reads via MiXCR and lists one record per CDR3 protein. The sample lists 790,000 or so distinct CDR3 sequences, roughly three fifths occurring once. This sequence was found in a man aged 40-49 years in good health. Source material: blood.

The CDR3 DNA is TGTGCCATCAGGGAGTCGGCCCAGGGCTACGAGCAGTACTTC. This translates into CAIRESAQGYEQYF. V usage is TRBV10-3 and J usage is TRBJ2-7; perhaps TRBD1 as D (5 bases). The germline V gene has CDR1 ENHRY and CDR2 SYGVKD. This CDR3 comprises 14 residues.